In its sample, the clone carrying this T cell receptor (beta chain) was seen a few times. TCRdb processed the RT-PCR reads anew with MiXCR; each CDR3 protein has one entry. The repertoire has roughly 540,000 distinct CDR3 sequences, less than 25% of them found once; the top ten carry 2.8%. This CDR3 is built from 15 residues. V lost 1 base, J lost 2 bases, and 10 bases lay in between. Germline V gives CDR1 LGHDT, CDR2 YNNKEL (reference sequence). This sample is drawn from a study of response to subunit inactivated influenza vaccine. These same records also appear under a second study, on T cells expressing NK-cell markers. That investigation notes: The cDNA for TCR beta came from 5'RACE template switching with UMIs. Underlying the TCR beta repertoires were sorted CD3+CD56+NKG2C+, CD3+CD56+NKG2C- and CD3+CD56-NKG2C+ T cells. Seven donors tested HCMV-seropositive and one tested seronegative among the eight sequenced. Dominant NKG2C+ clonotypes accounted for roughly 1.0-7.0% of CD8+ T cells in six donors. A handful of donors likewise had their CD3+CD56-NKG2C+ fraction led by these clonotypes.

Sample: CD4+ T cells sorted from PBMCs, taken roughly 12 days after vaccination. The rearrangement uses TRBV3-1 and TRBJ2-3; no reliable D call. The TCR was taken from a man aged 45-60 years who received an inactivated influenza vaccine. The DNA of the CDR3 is TGTGCCAGCAGCCAAGGGAGAATCTACACAGATACGCAGTATTTT. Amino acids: CASSQGRIYTDTQYF.